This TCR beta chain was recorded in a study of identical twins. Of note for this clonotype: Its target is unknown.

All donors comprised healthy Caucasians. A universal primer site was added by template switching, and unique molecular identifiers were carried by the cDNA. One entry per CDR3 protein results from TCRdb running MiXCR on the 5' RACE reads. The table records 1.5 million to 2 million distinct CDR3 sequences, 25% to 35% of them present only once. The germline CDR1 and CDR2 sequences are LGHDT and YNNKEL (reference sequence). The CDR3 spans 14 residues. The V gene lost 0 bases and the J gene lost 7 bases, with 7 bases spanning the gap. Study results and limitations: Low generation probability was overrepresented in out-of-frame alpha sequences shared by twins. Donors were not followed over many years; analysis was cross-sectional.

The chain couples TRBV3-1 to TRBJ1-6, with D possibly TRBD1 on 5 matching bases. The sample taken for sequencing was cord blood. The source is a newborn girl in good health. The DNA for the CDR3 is TGTGCCAGCAGCCAAGATTGGGGGAATTCACCCCTCCACTTT. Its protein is CASSQDWGNSPLHF.